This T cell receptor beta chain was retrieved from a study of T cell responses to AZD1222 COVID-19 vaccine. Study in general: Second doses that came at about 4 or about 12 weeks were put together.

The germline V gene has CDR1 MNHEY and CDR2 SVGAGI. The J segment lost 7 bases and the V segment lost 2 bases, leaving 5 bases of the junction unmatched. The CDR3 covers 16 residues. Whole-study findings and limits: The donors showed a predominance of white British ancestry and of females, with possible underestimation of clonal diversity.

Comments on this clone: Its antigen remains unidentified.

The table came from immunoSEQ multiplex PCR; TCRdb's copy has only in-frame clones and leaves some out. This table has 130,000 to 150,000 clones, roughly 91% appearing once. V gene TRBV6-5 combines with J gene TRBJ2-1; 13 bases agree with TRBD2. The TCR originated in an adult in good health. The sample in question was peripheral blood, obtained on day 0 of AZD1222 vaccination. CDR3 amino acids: CASSYILAGGRNEQFF. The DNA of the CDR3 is TGTGCCAGCAGTTACATACTAGCGGGGGGGCGGAATGAGCAGTTCTTC.